Below, one TCR beta chain is given with its context. Its antigen specificity is not known. Per-base qualities were not stored, and no clone one base away is much larger. TCRbeta CDR3 regions were amplified from genomic DNA by means of the immunoSEQ Assay, a bias-controlled multiplex PCR. The published analysis was carried out like this. Nucleated cell counts per sample were estimated from amplification of reference gene primers within the assay. To quantify the absolute abundance of each unique TCRbeta CDR3 rearrangement, sequence reads were collapsed and filtered. For each sample, productive Simpson clonality was calculated by taking the square root of Simpson's diversity index across productive rearrangements. TCRdb holds this immuneACCESS table with in-frame rearrangements only. Some clones are missing; in checked studies, unresolved V genes explain under half, and the rest has no known cause. V and J calls plus clone size are reproduced from that table; the DNA served to infer D and trimming. This sample holds around 200,000 clones; 85% to 90% were observed only once. Of the sample, 1.2% is held by the ten largest clones.

This specimen belongs to a study of blood T cell repertoires in COVID-19 (dated by TCRdb to the early 2020s). With respect to the entire study: Samples covering the acute and convalescent phases of COVID-19 were provided by collaborators in the United States, Italy and Spain. The prospective study material was composed of cDNA or gDNA derived from T cells, B-cell-depleted T cells, or PBMCs. Deeply sampled blood TCRbeta repertoires from subjects exposed to, actively infected with, or recovered from COVID-19 were included in the dataset. The repertoires were released in a freely available public database meant as a resource for research on the immune response to SARS-CoV-2. Samples were obtained from the ongoing ImmuneRACE study (first 160 participants) and from about 1,300 subjects provided by 6 global collaborators. Nearly every sample came with metadata listing a de-identified subject ID, COVID-19 status, age in years and sex. Where HLA class I and class II types were available, the types were taken from metadata supplied by the sample provider, not from assay-based typing. General findings and caveats noted by the study authors: The quantity of clinical and demographic metadata differed by source and by participant and was supplied without curation.

Via the germline V gene (reference sequence), CDR1 is MNHEY and CDR2 SMNVEV. The CDR3 covers 13 residues, taking in both the cysteine and the phenylalanine. Only CDR3 DNA remains: 39 bases, in frame from the first base. Trimming removed 11 bases from V and 3 bases from J, leaving 15 bases between the germline ends. Participants in the prospective study were enrolled through a virtual design, were aged roughly 18 to 100 years, and lived in 24 United States geographic areas. Cohort assignment in the prospective study relied on participant-reported clinical history from a screening survey and a study questionnaire. ImmuneRACE Cohort 3 recovered participants were defined by two consecutive negative NP/OP PCR tests, healthcare professional clearance, or symptom resolution. In the prospective study, whole blood, serum and a nasopharyngeal or oropharyngeal swab were collected from each participant by mobile phlebotomists. Additional blood draws and questionnaires over an approximately 2-month period could optionally be provided by prospective study participants. Prospective study blood samples were shipped either frozen or at room temperature before DNA extraction.

This chain is built from TRBV27 and TRBJ2-3; the best D guess is TRBD2, with 6 bases matching. This TCR was recovered from a man aged 30 to 39 who had recovered from COVID-19. Sequences were obtained from PBMCs or T cells enriched from blood (not recorded which). The nucleotide sequence reads as follows: TGTGCCTGCGGGGCCCGGGGGACAGATACGCAGTATTTT. Its coded protein is CACGARGTDTQYF.